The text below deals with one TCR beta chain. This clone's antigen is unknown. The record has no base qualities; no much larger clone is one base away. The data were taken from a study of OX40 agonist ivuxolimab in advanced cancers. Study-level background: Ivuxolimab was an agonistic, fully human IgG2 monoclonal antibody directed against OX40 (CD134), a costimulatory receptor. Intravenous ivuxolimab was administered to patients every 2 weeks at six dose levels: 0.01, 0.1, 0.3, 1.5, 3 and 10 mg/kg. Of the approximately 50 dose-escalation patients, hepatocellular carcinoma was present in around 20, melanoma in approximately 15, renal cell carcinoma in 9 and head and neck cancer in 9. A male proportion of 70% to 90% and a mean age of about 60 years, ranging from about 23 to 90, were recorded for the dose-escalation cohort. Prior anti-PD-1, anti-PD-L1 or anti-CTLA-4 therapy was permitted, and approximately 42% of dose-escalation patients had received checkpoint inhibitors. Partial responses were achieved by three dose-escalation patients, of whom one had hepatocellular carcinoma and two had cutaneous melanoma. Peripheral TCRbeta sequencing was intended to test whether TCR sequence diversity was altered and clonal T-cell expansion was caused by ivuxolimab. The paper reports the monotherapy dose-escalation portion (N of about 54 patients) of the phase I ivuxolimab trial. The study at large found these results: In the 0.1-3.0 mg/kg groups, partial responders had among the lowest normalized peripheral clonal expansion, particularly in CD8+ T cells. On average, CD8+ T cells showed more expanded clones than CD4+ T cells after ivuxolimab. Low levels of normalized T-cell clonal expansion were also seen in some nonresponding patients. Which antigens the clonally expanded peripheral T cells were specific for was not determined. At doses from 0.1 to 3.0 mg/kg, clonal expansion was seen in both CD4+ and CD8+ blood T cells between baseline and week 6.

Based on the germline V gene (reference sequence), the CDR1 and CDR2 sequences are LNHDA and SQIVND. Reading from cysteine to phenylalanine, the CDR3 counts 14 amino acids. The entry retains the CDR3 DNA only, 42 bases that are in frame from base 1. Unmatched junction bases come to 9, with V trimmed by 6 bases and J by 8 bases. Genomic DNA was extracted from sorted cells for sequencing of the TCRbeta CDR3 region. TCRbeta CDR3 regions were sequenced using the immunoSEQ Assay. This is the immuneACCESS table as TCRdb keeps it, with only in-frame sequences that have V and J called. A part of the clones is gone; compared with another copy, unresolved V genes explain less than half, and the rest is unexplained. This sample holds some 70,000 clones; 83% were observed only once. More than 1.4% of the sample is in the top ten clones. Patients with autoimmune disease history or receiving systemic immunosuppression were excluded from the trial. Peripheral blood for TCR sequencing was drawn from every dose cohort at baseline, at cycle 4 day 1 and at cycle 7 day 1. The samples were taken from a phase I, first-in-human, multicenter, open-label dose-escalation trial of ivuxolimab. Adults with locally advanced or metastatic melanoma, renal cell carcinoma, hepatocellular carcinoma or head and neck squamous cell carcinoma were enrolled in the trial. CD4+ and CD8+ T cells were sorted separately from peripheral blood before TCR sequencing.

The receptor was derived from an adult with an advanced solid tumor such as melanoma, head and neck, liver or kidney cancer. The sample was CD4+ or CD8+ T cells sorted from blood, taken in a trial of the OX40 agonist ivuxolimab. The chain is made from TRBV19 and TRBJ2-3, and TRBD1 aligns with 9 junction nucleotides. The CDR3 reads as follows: CASRLGQGEGTQYF. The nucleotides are TGTGCCAGTAGACTGGGACAGGGCGAGGGTACGCAGTATTTT.